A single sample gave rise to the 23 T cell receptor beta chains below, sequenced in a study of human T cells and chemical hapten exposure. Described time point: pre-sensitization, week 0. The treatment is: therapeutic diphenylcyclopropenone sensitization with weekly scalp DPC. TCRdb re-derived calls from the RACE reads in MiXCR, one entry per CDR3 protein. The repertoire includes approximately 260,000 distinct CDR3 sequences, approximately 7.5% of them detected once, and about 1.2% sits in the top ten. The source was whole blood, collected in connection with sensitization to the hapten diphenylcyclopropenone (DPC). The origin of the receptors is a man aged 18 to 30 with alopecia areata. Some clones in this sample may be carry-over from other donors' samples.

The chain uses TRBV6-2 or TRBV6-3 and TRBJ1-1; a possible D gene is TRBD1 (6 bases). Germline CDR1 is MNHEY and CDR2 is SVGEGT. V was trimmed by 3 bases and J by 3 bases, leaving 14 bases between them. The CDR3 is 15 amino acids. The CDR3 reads CASSYAGAGDTEAFF. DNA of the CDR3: TGTGCCAGCAGTTATGCGGGGGCTGGGGACACTGAAGCTTTCTTT.

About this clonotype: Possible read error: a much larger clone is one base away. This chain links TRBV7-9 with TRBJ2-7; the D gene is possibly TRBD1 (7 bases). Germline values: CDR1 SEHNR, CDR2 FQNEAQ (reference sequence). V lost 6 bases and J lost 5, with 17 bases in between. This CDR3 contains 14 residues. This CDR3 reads CASSYRGRGDEQYF. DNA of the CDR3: TGTGCCAGCAGTTACCGGGGCAGGGGGGACGAGCAGTACTTC. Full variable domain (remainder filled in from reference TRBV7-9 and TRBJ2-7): DTGVSQNPRHKITKRGQNVTFRCDPISEHNRLYWYRQTLGQGPEFLTYFQNEAQLEKSRLLSDRFSAERPKGSFSTLEIQRTEQGDSAMYLCASSYRGRGDEQYFGPGTRLTVT.

In DNA form, the CDR3 reads TGTGCCGCTAGCGGGGGGGCGAATGAGCAGTTCTTC. The encoded protein is CAASGGANEQFF. V gene TRBV19 combines with J gene TRBJ2-1; 12 nucleotides agree with TRBD2. This CDR3 comprises 12 residues. Germline V gives CDR1 LNHDA, CDR2 SQIVND (reference sequence). V gave up 11 bases and J gave up 7 bases; unmatched junction bases: 3.

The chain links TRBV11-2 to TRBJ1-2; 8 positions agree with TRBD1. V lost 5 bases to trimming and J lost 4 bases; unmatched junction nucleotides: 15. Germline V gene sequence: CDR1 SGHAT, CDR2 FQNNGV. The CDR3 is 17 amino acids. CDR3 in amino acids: CASSAKARQGSAYGYTF. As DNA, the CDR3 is TGTGCCAGCAGCGCAAAAGCCAGACAGGGGTCCGCCTATGGCTACACCTTC.

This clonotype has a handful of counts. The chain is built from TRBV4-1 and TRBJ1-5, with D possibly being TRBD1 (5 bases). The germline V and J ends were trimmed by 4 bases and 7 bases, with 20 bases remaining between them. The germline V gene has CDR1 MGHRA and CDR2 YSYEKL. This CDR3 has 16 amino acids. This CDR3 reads CASSPIMRGINQPQHF. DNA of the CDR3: TGCGCCAGCAGCCCGATTATGAGGGGTATAAACCAGCCCCAGCATTTT.

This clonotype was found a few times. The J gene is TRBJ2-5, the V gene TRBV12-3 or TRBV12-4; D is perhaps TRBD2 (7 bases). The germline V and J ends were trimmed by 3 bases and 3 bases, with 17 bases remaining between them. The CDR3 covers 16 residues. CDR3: CASSFMGGPGEETQYF. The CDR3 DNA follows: TGTGCCAGCAGTTTTATGGGGGGGCCGGGTGAAGAGACCCAGTACTTC.

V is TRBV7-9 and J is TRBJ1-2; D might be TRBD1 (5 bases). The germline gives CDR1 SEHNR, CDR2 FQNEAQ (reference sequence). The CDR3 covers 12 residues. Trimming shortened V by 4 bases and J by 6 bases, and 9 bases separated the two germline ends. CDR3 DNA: TGTGCCAGCAGCTCCGACAGTCATGGCTACACCTTC. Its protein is CASSSDSHGYTF.

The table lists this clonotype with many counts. CDR3 nucleotides: TGTGCCAGCAGTTTAGGACAGGGGGTGAGCTCCTACGAGCAGTACGTC. Translating it yields CASSLGQGVSSYEQYV. V is TRBV28 and J is TRBJ2-7; TRBD1 matches 10 bases. Germline CDR1 is MDHEN and CDR2 is SYDVKM. Trimming removed 2 bases from V and 0 bases from J; junction bases left unmatched: 4. This CDR3 is built from 16 residues.

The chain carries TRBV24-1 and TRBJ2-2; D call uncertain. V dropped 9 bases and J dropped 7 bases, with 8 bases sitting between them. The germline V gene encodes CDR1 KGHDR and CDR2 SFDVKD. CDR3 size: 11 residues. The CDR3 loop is CATQSGGELFF. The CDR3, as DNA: TGTGCCACCCAGTCAGGCGGGGAGCTGTTTTTT.

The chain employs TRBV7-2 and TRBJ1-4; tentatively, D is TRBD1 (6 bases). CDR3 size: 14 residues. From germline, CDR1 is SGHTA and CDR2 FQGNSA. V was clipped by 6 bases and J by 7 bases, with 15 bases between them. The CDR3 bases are TGTGCCAGCAGACCCGCAGGGGTTTCTGAAAAACTGTTTTTT. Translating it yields CASRPAGVSEKLFF. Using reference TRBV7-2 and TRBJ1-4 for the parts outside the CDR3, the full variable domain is GAGVSQSPSNKVTEKGKDVELRCDPISGHTALYWYRQSLGQGLEFLIYFQGNSAPDKSGLPSDRFSAERTGGSVSTLTIQRTQQEDSAVYLCASRPAGVSEKLFFGSGTQLSVL.

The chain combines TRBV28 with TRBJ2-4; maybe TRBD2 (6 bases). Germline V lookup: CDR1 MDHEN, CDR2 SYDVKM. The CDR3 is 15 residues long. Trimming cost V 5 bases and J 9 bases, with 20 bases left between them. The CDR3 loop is CASSLPGLQTPIQYF. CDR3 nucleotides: TGTGCCAGCAGTCTACCGGGACTGCAAACCCCCATTCAGTACTTC. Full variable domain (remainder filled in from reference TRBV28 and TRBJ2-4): DVKVTQSSRYLVKRTGEKVFLECVQDMDHENMFWYRQDPGLGLRLIYFSYDVKMKEKGDIPEGYSVSREKKERFSLILESASTNQTSMYLCASSLPGLQTPIQYFGAGTRLSVL.

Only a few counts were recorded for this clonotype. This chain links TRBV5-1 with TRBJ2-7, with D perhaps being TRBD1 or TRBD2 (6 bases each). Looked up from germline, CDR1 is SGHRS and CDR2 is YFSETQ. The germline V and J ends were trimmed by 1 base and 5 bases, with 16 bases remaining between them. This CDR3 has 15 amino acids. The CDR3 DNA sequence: TGCGCCAGCAGCTTGAGGGGGGCCGTCTCTCACGAGCAGTACTTC. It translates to CASSLRGAVSHEQYF.

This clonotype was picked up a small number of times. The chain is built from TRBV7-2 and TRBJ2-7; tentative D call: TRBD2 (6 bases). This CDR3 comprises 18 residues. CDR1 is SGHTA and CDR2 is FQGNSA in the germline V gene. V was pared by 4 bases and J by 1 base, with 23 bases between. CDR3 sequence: CASSSPGRKPLYSYEQYF. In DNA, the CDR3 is TGTGCCAGCAGCTCCCCTGGGAGGAAGCCGTTATATTCCTACGAGCAGTACTTC.

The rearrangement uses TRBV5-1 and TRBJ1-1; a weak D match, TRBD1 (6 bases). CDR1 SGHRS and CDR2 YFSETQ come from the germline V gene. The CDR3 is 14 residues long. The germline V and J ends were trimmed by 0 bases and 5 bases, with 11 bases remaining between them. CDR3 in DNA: TGCGCCAGCAGCTTGGGTGGGCAGGGGACTGAAGCTTTCTTT. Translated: CASSLGGQGTEAFF.

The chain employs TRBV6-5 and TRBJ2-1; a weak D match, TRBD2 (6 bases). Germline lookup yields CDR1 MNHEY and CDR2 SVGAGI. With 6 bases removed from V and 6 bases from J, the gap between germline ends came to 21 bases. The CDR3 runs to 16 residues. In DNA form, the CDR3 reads TGTGCCAGCAGGGAGGGAACTAGTGGGGTACGCAATGAGCAGTTCTTC. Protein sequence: CASREGTSGVRNEQFF.

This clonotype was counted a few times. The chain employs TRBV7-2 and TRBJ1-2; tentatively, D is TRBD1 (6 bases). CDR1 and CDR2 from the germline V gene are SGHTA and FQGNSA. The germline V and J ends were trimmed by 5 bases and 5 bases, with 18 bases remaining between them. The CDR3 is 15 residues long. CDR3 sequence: CASSPWTGAGYGYTF. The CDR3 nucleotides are TGTGCCAGCAGCCCCTGGACGGGGGCTGGATATGGCTACACCTTC.

The CDR3 spells CASSYSNMGLQGYTF. As DNA, the CDR3 is TGTGCCAGCAGTTACTCGAATATGGGACTTCAAGGCTACACCTTC. The chain employs TRBV6-2 or TRBV6-3 and TRBJ1-2; the D gene is possibly TRBD1 (5 bases). The CDR3 covers 15 residues. Trimming pared 0 bases from V and 8 bases from J, leaving 16 bases between. Germline V lookup: CDR1 MNHEY, CDR2 SVGEGT.

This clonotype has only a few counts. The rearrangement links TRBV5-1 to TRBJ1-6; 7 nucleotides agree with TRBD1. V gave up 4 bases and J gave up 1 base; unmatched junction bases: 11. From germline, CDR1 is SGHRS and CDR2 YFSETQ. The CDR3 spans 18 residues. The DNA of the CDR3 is TGCGCCAGCAGCCTGCCACAGGGGAAAGGGTCCTATAATTCACCCCTCCACTTT. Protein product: CASSLPQGKGSYNSPLHF.

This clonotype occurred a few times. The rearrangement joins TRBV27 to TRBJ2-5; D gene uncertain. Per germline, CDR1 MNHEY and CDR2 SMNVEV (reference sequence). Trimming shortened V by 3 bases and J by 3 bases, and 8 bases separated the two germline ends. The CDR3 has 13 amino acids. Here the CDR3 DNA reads TGTGCCAGCAGTTTTCAGGTTGAAGAGACCCAGTACTTC. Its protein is CASSFQVEETQYF.

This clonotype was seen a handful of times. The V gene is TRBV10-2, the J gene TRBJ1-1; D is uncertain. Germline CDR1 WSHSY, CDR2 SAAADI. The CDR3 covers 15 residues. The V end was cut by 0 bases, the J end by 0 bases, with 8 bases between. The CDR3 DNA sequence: TGCGCCAGCAGTGAGTCCTGGTTTTTGAACACTGAAGCTTTCTTT. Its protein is CASSESWFLNTEAFF.

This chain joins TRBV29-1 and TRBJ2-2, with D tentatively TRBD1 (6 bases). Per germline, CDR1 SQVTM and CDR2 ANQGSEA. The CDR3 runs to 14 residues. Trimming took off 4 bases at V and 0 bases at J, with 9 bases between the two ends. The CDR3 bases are TGCAGCGTTGCGAGGACAGCGAACACCGGGGAGCTGTTTTTT. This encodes CSVARTANTGELFF.

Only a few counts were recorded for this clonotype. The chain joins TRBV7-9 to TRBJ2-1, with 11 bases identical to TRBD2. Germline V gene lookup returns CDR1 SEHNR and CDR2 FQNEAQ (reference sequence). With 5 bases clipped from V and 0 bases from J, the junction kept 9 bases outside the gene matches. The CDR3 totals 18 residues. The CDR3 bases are TGTGCCAGCAGCCTCCGACTAGCGGGGACCGGCTCCTACAATGAGCAGTTCTTC. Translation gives CASSLRLAGTGSYNEQFF.

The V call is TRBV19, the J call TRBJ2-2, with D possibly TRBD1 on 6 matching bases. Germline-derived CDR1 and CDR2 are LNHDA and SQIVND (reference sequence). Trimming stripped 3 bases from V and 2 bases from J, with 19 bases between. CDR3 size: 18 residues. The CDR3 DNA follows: TGTGCCAGTAGTATGTGGGCTTGGGGGCGCATAAACACCGGGGAGCTGTTTTTT. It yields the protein CASSMWAWGRINTGELFF.